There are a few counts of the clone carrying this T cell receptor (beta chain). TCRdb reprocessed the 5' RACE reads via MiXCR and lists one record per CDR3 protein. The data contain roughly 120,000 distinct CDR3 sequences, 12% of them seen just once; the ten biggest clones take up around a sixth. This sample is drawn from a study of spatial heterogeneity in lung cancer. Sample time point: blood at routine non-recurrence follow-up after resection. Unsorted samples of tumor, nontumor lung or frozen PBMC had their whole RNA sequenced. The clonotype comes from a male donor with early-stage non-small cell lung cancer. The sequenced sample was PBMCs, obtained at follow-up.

DNA of the CDR3: TGTGCCAGCAATCAATTCGACACGTTAGAAGCTTTCTTT. Translated: CASNQFDTLEAFF. The chain has TRBV2 and TRBJ1-1; D unclear. V lost 7 bases to trimming and J lost 8 bases, with 17 bases between them. The CDR3 loop spans 13 amino acids. Looked up from germline, CDR1 is SNHLY and CDR2 is FYNNEI. Supplemented by reference TRBV2 and TRBJ1-1, the full variable domain reads EPEVTQTPSHQVTQMGQEVILRCVPISNHLYFYWYRQILGQKVEFLVSFYNNEISEKSEIFDDQFSVERPDGSNFTLKIRSTKLEDSAMYFCASNQFDTLEAFFGQGTRLTVV.